This TCR beta chain emerged from a study of cytomegalovirus exposure and HLA in healthy donors. Study-wide background: An earlier analysis found roughly 100 million unique TCR beta sequences from 150 million to 200 million T cells. Around 76% of 350 to 400 genotyped donors fell in the Caucasian-associated ancestry cluster. Around 86 million unique TCRs, all from HLA-typed donors, were included in an early release of the data. Study findings and constraints: Information on immune exposure was restricted to one variable (CMV serostatus).

PCR amplification relied on 60 Vbeta primers (plus 13 Jbeta primers). Measured with immunoSEQ multiplex PCR; TCRdb has only the in-frame clones, and not every one. The listing records 150,000 to 200,000 clones. Note on this clone: Its antigen is unknown.

Germline V gives CDR1 MRHNA, CDR2 SNTAGT. V dropped 3 bases and J dropped 0 bases, with 24 bases sitting between them. The CDR3 runs 20 residues. This chain connects TRBV6-4 to TRBJ1-5; no reliable D call. Sequencing was done on a sample of PBMCs. This TCR was sampled from a woman aged 60-75 years in good health and CMV-seronegative. The CDR3, as DNA: TGTGCCAGCAGTGAAATCCGTGGGCAGGCGGGCAGAGATAGCAATCAGCCCCAGCATTTT. This codes for CASSEIRGQAGRDSNQPQHF.